Listed below are T cell receptor beta chains from one sample, sequenced in a study of blood T cell repertoires in COVID-19. The data were produced by immunoSEQ multiplex PCR, yet TCRdb's version contains in-frame clones alone and is incomplete. The sample carries roughly 170,000 clones, roughly 81% recorded once. Sequencing used peripheral blood. The receptors come from a woman aged 45-59 years with COVID-19, enrolled during active disease. CDR3s include the opening cysteine and the closing phenylalanine or tryptophan. The order of the fields is clone size, J gene, D gene, V gene, CDR3 DNA, CDR3 protein. A D gene is named only where the DNA matches it firmly. The size entry is marked missing in some rows and otherwise reads once, few, many or a size class.

few,TRBJ1-3,.,TRBV30,TGTGCCTGGAGGGCCCCGACAGTTTCTGGAAACACCATATATTTT,CAWRAPTVSGNTIYF
once,TRBJ2-7,.,TRBV27,TGTGCCAGCAGTCACACCCAGGGGTTCGAGCAGTACTTC,CASSHTQGFEQYF
.,TRBJ1-2,TRBD1,TRBV6-5,TGTGCCAGCAGTCCGGGACAGAGCTATGGCTACACCTTC,CASSPGQSYGYTF
.,TRBJ2-7,.,TRBV3-1/TRBV3-2,TGTGCCAGCAGCCTGTTCGGGGGGCAGGCCTACGAGCAGTACTTC,CASSLFGGQAYEQYF
.,TRBJ1-6,TRBD1,TRBV6-2/TRBV6-3,TGTGCCAGCAGCTCCCCGGACAGGAGCTCCTATAATTCACCCCTCCACTTT,CASSSPDRSSYNSPLHF
.,TRBJ2-1,TRBD1,TRBV11-1,TGTGCCAGCACCGACCCGGGGACAGGGGTTTACAATGAGCAGTTCTTC,CASTDPGTGVYNEQFF
once,TRBJ1-1,.,TRBV10-3,TGTGCCATCAGTGCAGGGCCACCCATGAACACTGAAGCTTTCTTT,CAISAGPPMNTEAFF
.,TRBJ1-1,TRBD1,TRBV3-1/TRBV3-2,TGTGCCAGCAGCCACTGGGACAGGGTGAACACTGAAGCTTTCTTT,CASSHWDRVNTEAFF
.,TRBJ2-2,TRBD1,TRBV7-2,TGTGCCAGCAGCCGGGACAGGGTGAACACCGGGGAGCTGTTTTTT,CASSRDRVNTGELFF
.,TRBJ2-7,.,TRBV6-5,TGTGCCAGCAGTTACTCGGCAGGCGGGTACGAGCAGTACTTC,CASSYSAGGYEQYF
.,TRBJ2-1,.,TRBV5-4,TGTGCCAGCAGCTCCGATCAGTACAATGAGCAGTTCTTC,CASSSDQYNEQFF
.,TRBJ2-7,TRBD1,TRBV27,TGTGCCAGCAGTTTGACAGGGGGCCTACTAATCTACGAGCAGTACTTC,CASSLTGGLLIYEQYF
.,TRBJ2-2,.,TRBV6-5,TGTGCCAGCAGTTACGATCCCGGGGTTGCCGGGGAGCTGTTTTTT,CASSYDPGVAGELFF
.,TRBJ1-2,TRBD1,TRBV3-1/TRBV3-2,TGTGCCAGCAGCCAAGACAGCAGGGGGCTCCACTATGGCTACACCTTC,CASSQDSRGLHYGYTF
.,TRBJ1-1,.,TRBV19,TGTGCCAGTAGTATAGAAGCAAGGGGATATCTGAACACTGAAGCTTTCTTT,CASSIEARGYLNTEAFF
once,TRBJ2-5,TRBD2,TRBV7-2,TGTGCCAGCAGCTTGGGATCGGGGGGGTCGGAGACCCAGTACTTC,CASSLGSGGSETQYF
few,TRBJ1-1,TRBD1,TRBV5-6,TGTGCCAGCAGCATGACAGGGGGCGGCACTGAAGCTTTCTTT,CASSMTGGGTEAFF
few,TRBJ1-2,TRBD1,TRBV6-6,TGTGCCAGCAGTCAAGACAGGGAATATGGCTACACCTTC,CASSQDREYGYTF
.,TRBJ2-7,TRBD1,TRBV27,TGTGCCAGCAGCCGCCTCCGAGGACAGGGCTACGAGCAGTACTTC,CASSRLRGQGYEQYF
.,TRBJ2-1,.,TRBV12-3/TRBV12-4,TGTGCCAGCAGCGGGGAGTACAATGAGCAGTTCTTC,CASSGEYNEQFF
medium-sized,TRBJ1-2,.,TRBV6-2/TRBV6-3,TGTGCCAGCAGTTACATTGACCCGGGAGATTGGTATGGCTACACCTTC,CASSYIDPGDWYGYTF
.,TRBJ2-3,.,TRBV5-4,TGTGCCAGCAGCTTGACTAGCTCAGATACGCAGTATTTT,CASSLTSSDTQYF
.,TRBJ1-4,TRBD1,TRBV19,TGTGCCAGTAGTGGGGACAGGGTACTTGCAACTAATGAAAAACTGTTTTTT,CASSGDRVLATNEKLFF
.,TRBJ1-5,.,TRBV19,TGTGCCAGTAGTCTGGGAGGGAACAATCAGCCCCAGCATTTT,CASSLGGNNQPQHF
once,TRBJ1-1,.,TRBV11-3,TGTGCCAGCAGCTTAGATCCCGGGGGGGCGGCAGAAGCTTTCTTT,CASSLDPGGAAEAFF
.,TRBJ2-7,.,TRBV12-3/TRBV12-4,TGTGCCAGCAGCCGGGAGACCTACGAGCAGTACTTC,CASSRETYEQYF
.,TRBJ1-2,.,TRBV7-9,TGTGCCAGCAGCTTCTACGGCTATGGCTACACCTTC,CASSFYGYGYTF
.,TRBJ2-1,TRBD2,TRBV3-1/TRBV3-2,TGTGCCAGCAGCCAAGATCCGACTAGCGGGGGGGCGAATGAGCAGTTCTTC,CASSQDPTSGGANEQFF
.,TRBJ1-1,.,TRBV21-1,TGTGCCAGCAGCTGCCAGGGGCAGGGAGATTCTGAAGCTTTCTTT,CASSCQGQGDSEAFF
once,TRBJ2-6,TRBD1,TRBV27,TGTGCCAGCACTTCAGAAACAGGACAGGGTACAACTGGGGCCAACGTCCTGACTTTC,CASTSETGQGTTGANVLTF
once,TRBJ2-7,.,TRBV4-2,TGTGCCAGCAGCCAAGAACGCCATCAGGGAGGTGGTTCCTACGAGCAGTACTTC,CASSQERHQGGGSYEQYF
few,TRBJ2-5,TRBD2,TRBV2,TGTGCCACGCGGCTAGCGGGGTCTGAGACCCAGTACTTC,CATRLAGSETQYF
.,TRBJ1-1,.,TRBV12-3/TRBV12-4,TGTGCCAGCAGTTTCGGCGGCCCTGAAGCTTTCTTT,CASSFGGPEAFF
.,TRBJ2-7,.,TRBV19,TGTGCCAGTAGTGTCTACAGGGACGTAGCCTACGAGCAGTACTTC,CASSVYRDVAYEQYF
.,TRBJ1-5,.,TRBV30,TGTGCCTGGAGTCACTCGGTGAGAAGCGATCAGCCCCAGCATTTT,CAWSHSVRSDQPQHF
.,TRBJ1-2,TRBD1,TRBV18,TGTGCCAGCTCACCACCGGGTTTAGGGGGCGTCTATGGCTACACCTTC,CASSPPGLGGVYGYTF
.,TRBJ2-2,.,TRBV11-2,TGTGCCAGCAGCTTAGCCAGCGGCGTCACCGGGGAGCTGTTTTTT,CASSLASGVTGELFF
.,TRBJ2-7,TRBD2,TRBV5-3,TGTGCCAGAAGCTTACAGCGGGGATTATCCTACGAGCAGTACTTC,CARSLQRGLSYEQYF
.,TRBJ1-4,.,TRBV18,TGTGCCAGCTCACCACTTGATTCCGACATTAATGAAAAACTGTTTTTT,CASSPLDSDINEKLFF
.,TRBJ2-7,TRBD2,TRBV7-9,TGTGCCAGCAGCTTCGGGCCAGCGGGGGGACTTTACGAGCAGTACTTC,CASSFGPAGGLYEQYF
.,TRBJ1-5,.,TRBV28,TGTGCCAGCAGTTTCCCGGTCGGGCAGCCCCAGCATTTT,CASSFPVGQPQHF
.,TRBJ2-3,TRBD2,TRBV5-1,TGCGCCAGCAGCTTCCGATCGACTAGCGGATCTAGCACAGATACGCAGTATTTT,CASSFRSTSGSSTDTQYF